The clone carrying this TCR beta chain has ten or more counts. Antigen unknown. Among ophthalmopathy patients, the Clinical Activity Score reached at least 3, the NOSPECS grade reached at least 4, and duration remained under 3 months. The CDR3 runs to 13 residues. Trimming removed 8 bases at V and 1 base at J, with 9 bases between. Amplification of TCR beta CDR3 regions was performed using RNA transcripts as template. The TCR CDR3 was amplified in a first-round RT-PCR using the HTBI primer set. TCRdb re-called the multiplex PCR reads through MiXCR, storing one row per CDR3 protein. The sample has 350,000 or so distinct CDR3 sequences; 15% to 20% are singletons. These data come from a study of T cells in Graves' hyperthyroidism and ophthalmopathy. General observations from the study: A model of 13 V-J features distinguished ophthalmopathy from stable hyperthyroidism.

This sequence originates from a woman in her thirties or forties with Graves' ophthalmopathy. Material for sequencing was blood. The rearrangement joins TRBV12-3 or TRBV12-4 to TRBJ1-5; D is undetermined. The CDR3 DNA sequence: TGTGCCAGCTCCTCATGGAGCAATCAGCCCCAGCATTTT. This translates into CASSSWSNQPQHF.